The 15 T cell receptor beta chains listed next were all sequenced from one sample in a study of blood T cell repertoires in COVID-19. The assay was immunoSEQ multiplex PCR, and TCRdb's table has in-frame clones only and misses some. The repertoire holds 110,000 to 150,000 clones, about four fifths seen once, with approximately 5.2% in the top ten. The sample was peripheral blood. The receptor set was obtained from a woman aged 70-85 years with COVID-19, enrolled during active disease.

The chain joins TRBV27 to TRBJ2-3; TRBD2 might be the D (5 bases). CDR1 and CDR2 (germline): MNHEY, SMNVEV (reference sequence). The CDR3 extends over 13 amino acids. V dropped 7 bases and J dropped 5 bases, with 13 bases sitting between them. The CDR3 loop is CASTHYGKDTQYF. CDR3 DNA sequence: TGTGCCAGCACTCACTACGGGAAAGATACGCAGTATTTT.

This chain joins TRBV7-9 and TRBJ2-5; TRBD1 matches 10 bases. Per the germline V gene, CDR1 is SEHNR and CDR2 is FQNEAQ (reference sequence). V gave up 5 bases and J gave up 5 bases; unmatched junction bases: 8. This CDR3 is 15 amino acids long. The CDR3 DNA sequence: TGTGCCAGCAGCCCCCGGACAGGGGGAACGGAGACCCAGTACTTC. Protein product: CASSPRTGGTETQYF.

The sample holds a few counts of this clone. The CDR3 DNA reads as TGTGCCAGCAGGGCTAGGGGAAATGAAAAACTGTTTTTT. It codes for CASRARGNEKLFF. V gene TRBV6-5 combines with J gene TRBJ1-4; perhaps TRBD1 as D (5 bases). V was cut by 6 bases and J by 5 bases, with 10 bases left in between. This CDR3 contains 13 residues. Germline V gives CDR1 MNHEY, CDR2 SVGAGI.

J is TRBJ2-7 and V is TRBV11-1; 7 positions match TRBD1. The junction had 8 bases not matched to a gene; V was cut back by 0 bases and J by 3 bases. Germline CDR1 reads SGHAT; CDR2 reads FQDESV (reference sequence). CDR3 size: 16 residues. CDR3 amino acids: CASSLALDRVDYEQYF. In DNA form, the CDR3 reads TGTGCCAGCAGCTTAGCCCTAGACAGGGTGGACTACGAGCAGTACTTC.

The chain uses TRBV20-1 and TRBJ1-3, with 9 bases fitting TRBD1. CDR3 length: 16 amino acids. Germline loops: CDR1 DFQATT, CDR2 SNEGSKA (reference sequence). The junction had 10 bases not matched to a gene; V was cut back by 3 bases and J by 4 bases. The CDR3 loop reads CSASISGTGRGNTIYF. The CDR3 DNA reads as TGCAGTGCTAGTATCTCCGGGACAGGGAGAGGAAACACCATATATTTT.

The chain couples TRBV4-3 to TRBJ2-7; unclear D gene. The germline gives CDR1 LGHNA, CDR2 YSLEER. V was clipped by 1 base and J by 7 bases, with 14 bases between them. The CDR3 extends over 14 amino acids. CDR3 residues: CASSQGRIAREQYF. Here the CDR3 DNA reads TGCGCCAGCAGCCAAGGAAGAATCGCGCGAGAGCAGTACTTC.

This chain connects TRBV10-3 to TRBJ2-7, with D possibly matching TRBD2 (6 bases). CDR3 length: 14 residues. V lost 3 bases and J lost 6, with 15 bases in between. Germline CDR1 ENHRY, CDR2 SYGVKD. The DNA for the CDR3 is TGTGCCATCAGTGAAGGAGGAGGGTGGGGCGAGCAGTACTTC. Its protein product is CAISEGGGWGEQYF.

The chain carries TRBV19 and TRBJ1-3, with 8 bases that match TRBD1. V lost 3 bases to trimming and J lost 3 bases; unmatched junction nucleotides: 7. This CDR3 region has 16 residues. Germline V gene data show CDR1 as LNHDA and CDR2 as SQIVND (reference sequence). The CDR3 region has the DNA TGTGCCAGTAGTATCCAAGGACAGGGAATTGGAAACACCATATATTTT. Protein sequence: CASSIQGQGIGNTIYF.

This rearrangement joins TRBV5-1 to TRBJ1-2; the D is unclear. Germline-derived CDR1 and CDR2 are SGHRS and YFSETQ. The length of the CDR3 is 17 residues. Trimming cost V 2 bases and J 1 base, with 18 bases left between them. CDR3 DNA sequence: TGCGCCAGCAGCTTTTCTAGTTCGGGTTCCCTTAACTATGGCTACACCTTC. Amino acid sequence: CASSFSSSGSLNYGYTF.

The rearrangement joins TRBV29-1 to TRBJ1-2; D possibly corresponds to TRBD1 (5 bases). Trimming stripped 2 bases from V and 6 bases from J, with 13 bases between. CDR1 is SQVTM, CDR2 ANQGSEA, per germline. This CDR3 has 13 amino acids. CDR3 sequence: CSVEFKGMDGYTF. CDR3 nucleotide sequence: TGCAGCGTTGAATTCAAGGGGATGGATGGCTACACCTTC.

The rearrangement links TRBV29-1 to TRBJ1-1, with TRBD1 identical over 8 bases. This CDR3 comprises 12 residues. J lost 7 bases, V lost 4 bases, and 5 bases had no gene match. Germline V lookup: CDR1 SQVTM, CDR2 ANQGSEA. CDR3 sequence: CSVGTGFVEAFF. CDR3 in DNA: TGCAGCGTTGGGACAGGGTTTGTTGAAGCTTTCTTT.

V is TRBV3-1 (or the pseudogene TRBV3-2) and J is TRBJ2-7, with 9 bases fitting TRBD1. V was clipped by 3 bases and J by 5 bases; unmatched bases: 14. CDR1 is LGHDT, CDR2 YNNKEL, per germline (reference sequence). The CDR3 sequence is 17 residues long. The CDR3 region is CASSQRGQGFSVDEQYF. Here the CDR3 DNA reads TGTGCCAGCAGCCAGAGGGGACAGGGCTTTTCTGTGGACGAGCAGTACTTC.

The CDR3 coding sequence is TGCGCCAGCAGCCAAGATGCGGGGGCCACAGATACGCAGTATTTT. Amino acids: CASSQDAGATDTQYF. This rearrangement joins TRBV4-3 to TRBJ2-3; possibly TRBD2 for D (7 bases). Germline assignment: CDR1 LGHNA and CDR2 YSLEER. Trimming removed 0 bases from V and 2 bases from J, with 9 bases in between. CDR3 length: 15 amino acids.

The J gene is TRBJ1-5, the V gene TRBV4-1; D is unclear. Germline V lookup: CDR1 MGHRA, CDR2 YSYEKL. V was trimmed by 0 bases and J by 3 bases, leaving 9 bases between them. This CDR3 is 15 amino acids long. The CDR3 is CASSQEWSSNQPQHF. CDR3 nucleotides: TGCGCCAGCAGCCAAGAGTGGAGTTCCAATCAGCCCCAGCATTTT.

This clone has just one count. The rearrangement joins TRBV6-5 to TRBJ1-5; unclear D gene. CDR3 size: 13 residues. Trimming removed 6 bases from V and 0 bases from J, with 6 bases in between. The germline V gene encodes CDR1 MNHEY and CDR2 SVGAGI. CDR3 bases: TGTGCCAGCAGAGACTATAGCAATCAGCCCCAGCATTTT. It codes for CASRDYSNQPQHF.